Listed below are T cell receptor beta chains from one sample, sequenced in a study of radiotherapy plus CTLA-4 blockade in lung cancer. Profiled with immunoSEQ multiplex PCR; TCRdb holds only in-frame clones, not every one. The sample has roughly 85,000 clones, around 87% seen once. This material consisted of peripheral blood, taken from a patient treated with radiotherapy plus ipilimumab. The receptors come from a human donor with non-small cell lung cancer that progressed on radiotherapy plus ipilimumab. Both conserved end residues are part of each CDR3. A D gene is named only where the DNA matches it firmly. Expanded clones are given a class, and other clones once, few, many or no size at all.

>12|-|TRBJ2-7|-|TRBV7-9
CASSPRRRRVHF
TGTGCCAGCAGCCCCAGACGGAGGAGGGTGCACTTC
>15|TRBD2|TRBJ2-3|once|TRBV2
CASSVQRGGLDTQYF
TGTGCCAGCAGTGTACAGCGGGGGGGCCTCGATACGCAGTATTTT
>14|-|TRBJ2-7|-|TRBV6-5
CASSPGLHSYEQYF
TGTGCCAGCAGCCCTGGACTACACTCCTACGAGCAGTACTTC
>20|TRBD2|TRBJ2-7|-|TRBV7-8
CASSLPIAGDIGTPSYEQYF
TGTGCCAGCAGCTTACCTATAGCGGGAGATATTGGTACACCATCCTACGAGCAGTACTTC
>15|-|TRBJ1-4|-|TRBV4-2
CASSATRATNEKLFF
TGTGCCAGCAGCGCTACCAGAGCCACGAATGAAAAACTGTTTTTT
>10|-|TRBJ1-2|few|TRBV20-1
CSAAELGFTF
TGCAGTGCTGCGGAACTCGGGTTCACCTTC
>15|-|TRBJ1-3|-|TRBV19
CASSTVLDSGNTIYF
TGTGCCAGTAGTACAGTTTTGGACTCTGGAAACACCATATATTTT
>14|-|TRBJ2-5|-|TRBV7-2
CASSHPGGGKTQYF
TGTGCCAGCAGCCATCCGGGGGGCGGGAAGACCCAGTACTTC
>17|TRBD2|TRBJ2-1|-|TRBV2
CASSERAGGIAGNEQFF
TGTGCCAGCAGTGAACGGGCGGGAGGGATTGCCGGCAATGAGCAGTTCTTC
>13|-|TRBJ2-5|-|TRBV27
CASSFRRGETQYF
TGTGCCAGCAGTTTCCGGCGGGGAGAGACCCAGTACTTC
>14|-|TRBJ2-3|-|TRBV28
CASTDGTQGDTQYF
TGTGCCAGCACGGACGGGACTCAGGGGGATACGCAGTATTTT
>15|TRBD2|TRBJ2-5|-|TRBV28
CASRILAGVGETQYF
TGTGCCAGCAGGATACTAGCGGGGGTGGGAGAGACCCAGTACTTC
>14|-|TRBJ1-2|-|TRBV5-5
CASSLGADGYGYTF
TGTGCCAGCAGCTTGGGGGCAGACGGCTATGGCTACACCTTC
>17|TRBD2|TRBJ2-5|-|TRBV25-1
CASSEWPSGRAQETQYF
TGTGCCAGCAGTGAATGGCCTAGCGGGAGGGCCCAAGAGACCCAGTACTTC
>15|-|TRBJ2-2|-|TRBV7-9
CASSLTSPNTGELFF
TGTGCCAGCAGCTTAACATCCCCAAACACCGGGGAGCTGTTTTTT
>12|-|TRBJ2-3|-|TRBV19
CASSMRTDTQYF
TGTGCCAGTAGTATGCGCACAGATACGCAGTATTTT
>12|-|TRBJ2-7|few|TRBV28
CASLGALYEQYF
TGTGCCAGCCTGGGGGCCCTCTACGAGCAGTACTTC
>11|-|TRBJ2-3|-|TRBV6-5
CASSSPDTQYF
TGTGCCAGCAGTTCCCCGGATACGCAGTATTTT
>14|-|TRBJ2-7|-|TRBV19
CASSIAAASYEQYF
TGTGCCAGTAGTATAGCGGCAGCCTCCTACGAGCAGTACTTC
>14|-|TRBJ2-7|-|TRBV11-3
CASSFDGQNYEQYF
TGTGCCAGCAGCTTCGACGGGCAGAACTACGAGCAGTACTTC
>15|-|TRBJ2-3|few|TRBV25-1
CASSEQGGRTDTQYF
TGTGCCAGCAGTGAACAGGGGGGACGCACAGATACGCAGTATTTT
>14|-|TRBJ2-7|-|TRBV9
CASSVGWGTREQYF
TGTGCCAGCAGCGTAGGATGGGGAACTCGGGAGCAGTACTTC
>12|-|TRBJ1-5|-|TRBV27
CASSRWGQPQHF
TGTGCCAGCAGTAGATGGGGCCAGCCCCAGCATTTT
>15|-|TRBJ1-2|-|TRBV12-5
CASGLAARGGLGYTF
TGTGCTAGTGGTTTGGCCGCGAGGGGGGGGCTCGGCTACACCTTC
>12|-|TRBJ2-5|-|TRBV6-6
CASTGETKTQYF
TGTGCCAGCACCGGAGAAACGAAGACCCAGTACTTC
>14|-|TRBJ1-2|once|TRBV5-1
CASSPLNRNYGYTF
TGCGCCAGCAGCCCTTTGAACAGAAACTATGGCTACACCTTC
>17|TRBD2|TRBJ2-3|once|TRBV4-3
CASSPGGGLARTDTQYF
TGCGCCAGCAGCCCCGGGGGGGGGCTAGCGCGTACAGATACGCAGTATTTT
>15|-|TRBJ1-1|-|TRBV6-5
CASSYRETGNTEAFF
TGTGCCAGCAGTTACCGTGAGACGGGGAACACTGAAGCTTTCTTT